What follows are 15 T cell receptor beta chains derived from one specimen sequenced in a study of blood T cell repertoires in COVID-19. This table comes from immunoSEQ multiplex PCR, and its TCRdb copy is limited to in-frame clones, with some not included. In the table there are roughly 280,000 clones, approximately 86% of which are singletons. Sample: peripheral blood. These receptors all come from a man aged 35 to 55 with active or convalescent COVID-19.

The rearrangement joins TRBV5-1 to TRBJ2-7; D unclear. The germline CDR1 and CDR2 sequences are SGHRS and YFSETQ. The V end lost 0 bases, the J end lost 4 bases, and 5 bases lay between the germline ends. The length of the CDR3 is 12 residues. For the CDR3, the DNA is TGCGCCAGCAGCTTGGGTCAGTACGAGCAGTACTTC. Translation: CASSLGQYEQYF.

This chain uses TRBV5-1 with TRBJ1-2; 9 bases are a match to TRBD1. This CDR3 comprises 15 residues. After removal of 5 bases from V and 6 bases from J, the junction contained 11 bases not matched to a gene. Germline lookup yields CDR1 SGHRS and CDR2 YFSETQ. The CDR3 sequence is CASSTLTGGANGYTF. The CDR3 nucleotides read TGCGCCAGCAGTACTCTTACAGGGGGCGCGAATGGCTACACCTTC.

This sequence joins TRBV5-6 and TRBJ1-1; D might be TRBD1 (5 bases). The V gene's germline CDR1 is SGHDT and CDR2 YYEEEE. This CDR3 is 15 amino acids long. V was pared by 6 bases and J by 3 bases, with 18 bases between. The CDR3 spells CASTLGGLVDTEAFF. The DNA for the CDR3 is TGTGCCAGCACCCTGGGGGGGTTGGTAGACACTGAAGCTTTCTTT.

This chain joins TRBV28 and TRBJ1-4, with 7 bases that match TRBD1. Germline V gene lookup returns CDR1 MDHEN and CDR2 SYDVKM. The CDR3 contains 12 residues. With V trimmed by 7 bases and J by 7 bases, 3 bases remained unmatched. The CDR3 loop reads CASTDRVEKLFF. CDR3 in DNA: TGTGCCAGCACCGACAGGGTTGAAAAACTGTTTTTT.

The chain couples TRBV5-1 to TRBJ2-7, with TRBD1 matching over 8 bases. The trim removed 4 bases at V and 2 bases at J, leaving 8 bases unmatched. Germline V lookup: CDR1 SGHRS, CDR2 YFSETQ. There are 15 residues in the CDR3. In DNA, the CDR3 is TGCGCCAGCAGCCAGGGACAGGCCCAAACCTACGAGCAGTACTTC. It encodes CASSQGQAQTYEQYF. Drawing the rest from reference TRBV5-1 and TRBJ2-7, the complete variable domain is KAGVTQTPRYLIKTRGQQVTLSCSPISGHRSVSWYQQTPGQGLQFLFEYFSETQRNKGNFPGRFSGRQFSNSRSEMNVSTLELGDSALYLCASSQGQAQTYEQYFGPGTRLTVT.

V and J are TRBV5-4 and TRBJ2-5, with TRBD2 matching 9 bases. V dropped 0 bases and J dropped 2; count of bases not matched to a gene: 2. This CDR3 spans 15 amino acids. Germline V gene sequence: CDR1 SGHNT, CDR2 YYREEE (reference sequence). CDR3 sequence: CASSLGLADQETQYF. The CDR3, as DNA: TGTGCCAGCAGCTTGGGACTAGCGGATCAAGAGACCCAGTACTTC.

The rearrangement uses TRBV6-2 or TRBV6-3 and TRBJ2-3; D remains unclear. From germline, CDR1 is MNHEY and CDR2 SVGEGT. With 4 bases removed from V and 4 bases from J, the gap between germline ends came to 9 bases. This CDR3 has 13 residues. CDR3 amino acids: CASSLTVADTQYF. The DNA for the CDR3 is TGTGCCAGCAGTTTAACTGTAGCAGATACGCAGTATTTT.

Only a few counts were recorded for this clone. The rearrangement joins TRBV19 to TRBJ1-4; 7 nucleotides line up with TRBD1. The germline V gene has CDR1 LNHDA and CDR2 SQIVND (reference sequence). The CDR3 runs to 16 residues. V lost 4 bases and J lost 5; bases outside the gene matches: 10. CDR3 residues: CASSTAEGGGNEKLFF. The DNA of the CDR3 is TGTGCCAGTAGTACCGCCGAAGGGGGCGGGAATGAAAAACTGTTTTTT.

This chain connects TRBV7-2 to TRBJ2-6; D not resolved. Per germline, CDR1 SGHTA and CDR2 FQGNSA. With 5 bases removed from V and 2 bases from J, the gap between germline ends came to 7 bases. The CDR3 totals 14 residues. CDR3 protein: CASSLSTGANVLTF. CDR3 coding DNA: TGTGCCAGCAGCCTATCGACTGGGGCCAACGTCCTGACTTTC. The variable domain in full, with the rest retrieved from reference TRBV7-2 and TRBJ2-6, is GAGVSQSPSNKVTEKGKDVELRCDPISGHTALYWYRQSLGQGLEFLIYFQGNSAPDKSGLPSDRFSAERTGGSVSTLTIQRTQQEDSAVYLCASSLSTGANVLTFGAGSRLTVL.

This clone has only a few counts. The J gene is TRBJ1-5, the V gene TRBV21-1. TRBV21-1 is given as a pseudogene. This CDR3 is 17 amino acids long. CDR3 region: CASSKDSGTLGDQPQHF. Written as DNA, the CDR3 is TGTGCCAGCAGCAAAGATTCGGGGACTCTGGGGGATCAGCCCCAGCATTTT.

The chain uses TRBV28 and TRBJ1-1; D unclear. Per the germline V gene, CDR1 is MDHEN and CDR2 is SYDVKM. V was clipped by 5 bases and J by 4 bases, with 11 bases between them. This CDR3 comprises 13 residues. DNA of the CDR3: TGTGCCAGCAGTCTTATACGGGGCACTGAAGCTTTCTTT. It is translated as CASSLIRGTEAFF. The whole variable domain, remainder taken from reference TRBV28 and TRBJ1-1, is DVKVTQSSRYLVKRTGEKVFLECVQDMDHENMFWYRQDPGLGLRLIYFSYDVKMKEKGDIPEGYSVSREKKERFSLILESASTNQTSMYLCASSLIRGTEAFFGQGTRLTVV.

This clone was picked up a small number of times. CDR3 sequence reads: CASSLGQGQFRQYF. The CDR3 region has the DNA TGTGCCAGCAGCTTAGGGCAGGGACAGTTTAGGCAGTACTTC. V is TRBV11-2 and J is TRBJ2-7; 7 bases match TRBD1. V trimming: 1 base; J trimming: 9 bases; junction bases outside the gene matches: 9. The CDR3 is 14 amino acids. CDR1 is SGHAT and CDR2 is FQNNGV in the germline V gene.

The genes are TRBV28 and TRBJ1-2; D gene ambiguous. Germline values: CDR1 MDHEN, CDR2 SYDVKM. Deletions cut 7 bases from V and 4 bases from J, with 10 bases between. This CDR3 has 12 amino acids. Here the CDR3 DNA reads TGTGCCAGCACCGTTTATCCCTATGGCTACACCTTC. Its translation is CASTVYPYGYTF.

The chain uses TRBV6-4 and TRBJ2-1; D gene ambiguous. The CDR3 is made up of 13 amino acids. V gave up 0 bases and J gave up 9 bases, with 9 bases separating them. The germline gives CDR1 MRHNA, CDR2 SNTAGT. CDR3 DNA sequence: TGTGCCAGCAGTGACTCCGGCGCAGGTGAGCAGTTCTTC. Amino acids: CASSDSGAGEQFF.

The chain links TRBV19 to TRBJ2-3; 8 nucleotides match TRBD1. CDR3 length: 14 residues. CDR1 and CDR2 (germline): LNHDA, SQIVND (reference sequence). Unmatched junction bases numbered 6, after V lost 7 bases and J lost 3 bases. The CDR3 bases are TGTGCCAGTACTAGGACAGGGCGTACAGATACGCAGTATTTT. This codes for CASTRTGRTDTQYF.